This T cell receptor beta chain was captured by sequencing in a study of cytomegalovirus exposure and HLA in healthy donors. Study-level background: A prior analysis found roughly 100 million unique TCR beta sequences from 150 million to 200 million T cells.

General study results and limits: Overall, about 160 TCR beta chains were annotated as cytomegalovirus-associated.

The PCR used 60 Vbeta and 13 Jbeta primers. TCRdb keeps only in-frame clones here, not all; method: immunoSEQ multiplex PCR. The sample has around 99,000 clones; under 90% are singletons. To note about this clone: As yet, its antigen is unknown.

The receptor was isolated from a woman aged 30 to 39 in good health and CMV-seronegative. The sample was PBMCs.

CDR3 nucleotide sequence: TGTGCCAGCAGAGCCCCAACCCCTCCAGGTTTTGGCTATGGCTACACCTTC. Its translation: CASRAPTPPGFGYGYTF. The rearrangement joins TRBV6-9 to TRBJ1-2; D gene ambiguous. Germline V gene sequence: CDR1 MNHGY, CDR2 SVAAGI. Trimming removed 6 bases from V and 4 bases from J, with 24 bases in between. There are 17 residues in the CDR3.